A selection of T cell receptor beta chains follows, all from one sample in a study of blood T cells in healthy people across ages. TCRdb re-analysed the 5' RACE reads in MiXCR, keeping a single row per CDR3 protein. This sample has about 830,000 distinct CDR3 sequences, with around 68% found just once. The sequenced sample was blood. These receptors were obtained from a young man in good health. Both conserved end residues are trimmed from each CDR3. Each record gives: J gene, clone size, CDR3 length, V gene, CDR3 protein. Clone size, where shown, is once, few, many, or a class for clones that have expanded.

TRBJ2-7	few	14	TRBV4-3	ASSQGDRGDFYEQY
TRBJ2-1	many	10	TRBV7-9	ASSQTRNEQF
TRBJ2-7	.	12	TRBV20-1	SAAGEGSSYEQY
TRBJ2-3	.	13	TRBV9	ASQAQTGGTDTQY
TRBJ2-1	.	14	TRBV10-3	AIRRTSGSSYNEQF
TRBJ1-2	.	12	TRBV9	ASSVVHPGDGYT
TRBJ2-4	few	10	TRBV10-3	AISAREGIQY
.	.	14	TRBV6-2/TRBV6-3	ASSLLGQGRHYEQY
TRBJ2-7	.	10	TRBV27	ASSLIAGEQY
TRBJ1-1	.	12	TRBV6-1	ASTLTGANTEAF
TRBJ2-5	few	13	TRBV7-2	ASSWGGVEQETQY
TRBJ1-5	.	13	TRBV20-1	SASENRGKNQPQH
TRBJ2-1	.	13	TRBV7-3	ASSLTGRPHNEQF
TRBJ2-7	few	11	TRBV7-2	ASSLTRFYEQY
.	few	12	TRBV29-1	SVGRGLRQETQY
TRBJ1-2	few	10	TRBV7-9	ASSRQGDGYT
TRBJ2-7	.	10	TRBV20-1	SASSNTYEQY
TRBJ2-3	.	13	TRBV6-5	ASSYDRGNTDTQY
TRBJ2-7	.	11	TRBV2	ASITGISYEQY
TRBJ1-2	.	13	TRBV4-3	ASSRVGGGYYGYT
TRBJ1-6	few	11	TRBV2	ASNEGLMTPLH